This is a list of T cell receptor beta chains from one sample in a study of blood T cell repertoires in COVID-19. Libraries were prepared by immunoSEQ multiplex PCR; TCRdb keeps only in-frame clonotypes and omits some of them. The table lists some 320,000 clones, around nine tenths of them singletons. The sample consisted of peripheral blood. The receptor set was obtained from a woman in her twenties or thirties with COVID-19, enrolled during active disease. The CDR3 runs from the conserved cysteine through the conserved F or W. A D gene is named only where the DNA matches it firmly. A row's size may be missing; if present it is once, few, many or a size class.

D	size	V	length	J	CDR3	DNA
TRBD2	-	TRBV10-3	13	TRBJ2-7	CAISPSGVYEQYF	TGTGCCATCAGCCCTAGCGGGGTCTACGAGCAGTACTTC
-	many	TRBV12-1	16	TRBJ2-2	CASSFYRDRGTGELFF	TGTGCCAGCAGCTTTTACCGGGATCGAGGCACCGGGGAGCTGTTTTTT
-	-	TRBV19	14	TRBJ2-1	CASSQWGGHNEQFF	TGTGCCAGTAGTCAGTGGGGGGGCCACAATGAGCAGTTCTTC
-	-	TRBV7-9	13	TRBJ1-2	CASSLWTAHGYTF	TGTGCCAGCAGCCTATGGACAGCCCATGGCTACACCTTC
TRBD1	-	TRBV2	16	TRBJ1-5	CASFRTDRRGQRPQHF	TGTGCCAGCTTCCGGACTGACAGGAGGGGGCAACGGCCCCAGCATTTT
TRBD1	-	TRBV27	14	TRBJ1-1	CASSLAQGRTEAFF	TGTGCCAGCAGTTTAGCACAGGGGAGGACTGAAGCTTTCTTT
-	-	TRBV30	17	TRBJ1-1	CAWVKYRAVEMNTEAFF	TGTGCCTGGGTGAAATACAGGGCAGTAGAGATGAACACTGAAGCTTTCTTT
-	once	TRBV15	16	TRBJ1-6	CATSRNTGWGGSPLHF	TGTGCCACCAGCAGAAACACAGGGTGGGGCGGTTCACCCCTCCACTTT
TRBD1	once	TRBV4-1	18	TRBJ2-2	CASSQVPGQGTNTGELFF	TGCGCCAGCAGCCAAGTTCCCGGACAGGGTACGAACACCGGGGAGCTGTTTTTT
-	once	TRBV6-1	14	TRBJ1-4	CASSESSGREKLFF	TGTGCCAGCAGTGAAAGTAGCGGGCGGGAAAAACTGTTTTTT
-	once	TRBV7-2	12	TRBJ1-2	CASSLDRWNYTF	TGTGCCAGCAGCTTAGACAGGTGGAACTACACCTTC